These 30 T cell receptor beta chains share one sample of origin, sequenced in a study of blood T cell repertoires in COVID-19. Assay used: immunoSEQ multiplex PCR; TCRdb lists only in-frame clones, some missing. This sample has 150,000 or so clones, with about 80% found just once. Sequenced material: PBMCs or T cells enriched from blood (not recorded which). The receptor source for this set is a woman aged 50 to 60 who had recovered from COVID-19.

This chain links TRBV6-5 with TRBJ1-6; 11 nucleotides line up with TRBD1. Germline V gene data show CDR1 as MNHEY and CDR2 as SVGAGI. V shed 7 bases, J shed 12 bases, and the junction held 5 bases outside the gene matches. This CDR3 region has 13 residues. The CDR3 here is CASKRTGGEPLHF. The CDR3 DNA is TGTGCCAGCAAGCGGACAGGGGGCGAACCCCTCCACTTT.

This clone was counted a few times. The chain has TRBV2 and TRBJ1-6; D is possibly TRBD1 (5 bases). The V gene lost 9 bases and the J gene lost 10 bases, with 13 bases spanning the gap. CDR1 is SNHLY and CDR2 is FYNNEI in the germline V gene. CDR3 length: 12 amino acids. This chain's CDR3 is CASGAGKSPLHF. In nucleotides, the CDR3 is TGTGCCAGTGGGGCAGGGAAGTCACCCCTCCACTTT.

The chain has TRBV29-1 and TRBJ2-7, with D unresolved. Germline CDR1 is SQVTM and CDR2 is ANQGSEA. Trimming removed 5 bases from V and 0 bases from J, with 8 bases in between. The CDR3 sequence is 12 residues long. The CDR3: CSVSVSSYEQYF. CDR3 DNA: TGCAGCGTTTCCGTTAGCTCCTACGAGCAGTACTTC.

In this sample, this clone turned up a few times. CDR3 DNA sequence: TGTGCCAGCAGCTTAGGCCCGGACAACTACAATGAGCAGTTCTTC. The encoded protein is CASSLGPDNYNEQFF. The V and J genes are TRBV11-2 and TRBJ2-1; tentatively, D is TRBD1 (5 bases). V was trimmed by 1 base and J by 3 bases, leaving 10 bases between them. The CDR3 covers 15 residues. The germline gives CDR1 SGHAT, CDR2 FQNNGV.

The gene calls are TRBV3-1 (or the pseudogene TRBV3-2) and TRBJ2-4; D is possibly TRBD2 (7 bases). V lost 3 bases, J lost 4 bases, and 10 bases lay in between. The CDR3 loop spans 14 amino acids. The germline V gene has CDR1 LGHDT and CDR2 YNNKEL (reference sequence). The CDR3 bases are TGTGCCAGCAGCCAGGGAGGGGGGAAAAACATTCAGTACTTC. Protein product: CASSQGGGKNIQYF.

This sequence joins TRBV7-2 and TRBJ2-2, with 8 nucleotides matching TRBD1. CDR1 SGHTA and CDR2 FQGNSA come from the germline V gene. Germline trimming cut 5 bases from V and 5 bases from J; bases unmatched to any gene: 4. The CDR3 has 14 residues. The CDR3 loop is CASSGQGGTGELFF. CDR3 DNA sequence: TGTGCCAGCAGCGGACAGGGTGGGACCGGGGAGCTGTTTTTT.

The chain has TRBV25-1 and TRBJ1-4, with TRBD1 matching 7 bases. V dropped 4 bases and J dropped 7; count of bases not matched to a gene: 6. Germline assignment: CDR1 MGHDK and CDR2 SYGVNS. This CDR3 has 14 amino acids. CDR3 residues: CASSGNRGGEKLFF. The DNA of the CDR3 is TGTGCCAGCAGTGGGAACAGGGGCGGTGAAAAACTGTTTTTT.

The V call is TRBV28, the J call TRBJ2-7; 10 nucleotides line up with TRBD1. The ends lost 11 bases at V and 7 bases at J; junction bases unmatched: 8. Germline V lookup: CDR1 MDHEN, CDR2 SYDVKM. The CDR3 sequence is 12 residues long. CDR3 protein: CASGTGAGEQYF. CDR3 sequence (DNA): TGTGCCTCAGGGACAGGGGCGGGTGAGCAGTACTTC.

The table lists this clone with a count of one. This sequence joins TRBV9 and TRBJ2-5; 8 nucleotides match TRBD1. Unmatched junction bases numbered 7, after V lost 0 bases and J lost 6 bases. This CDR3 is 15 amino acids long. CDR1 SGDLS and CDR2 YYNGEE come from the germline V gene. In DNA, the CDR3 is TGTGCCAGCAGCGTAGCTCAGGGGGCGCGACAGACCCAGTACTTC. It codes for CASSVAQGARQTQYF.

This sequence joins TRBV7-3 and TRBJ1-2; possible D gene TRBD1, 5 bases. Trimming took off 5 bases at V and 3 bases at J, with 13 bases between the two ends. The germline CDR1 and CDR2 sequences are SGHTA and FQGTGA. The CDR3 has 14 residues. The CDR3 protein is CASSQGVGDYGYTF. CDR3 sequence (DNA): TGTGCCAGCAGCCAAGGAGTAGGGGACTATGGCTACACCTTC.

The table lists this clone with many counts. The J gene is TRBJ1-6, the V gene TRBV15; the match to TRBD1 covers 9 bases. The germline V gene encodes CDR1 LNHNV and CDR2 YYDKDF (reference sequence). The CDR3 has 15 residues. After removal of 5 bases from V and 10 bases from J, the junction contained 9 bases not matched to a gene. CDR3 coding DNA: TGTGCCACCAGCTCCCGGACAGGGGAGGGGTCACCCCTCCACTTT. This encodes CATSSRTGEGSPLHF.

This chain uses TRBV28 with TRBJ1-2; the D is unclear. Looked up from germline, CDR1 is MDHEN and CDR2 is SYDVKM. The CDR3 spans 12 residues. Trimming cost V 5 bases and J 1 base, with 5 bases left between them. The DNA for the CDR3 is TGTGCCAGCAGTCGGGTTAACTATGGCTACACCTTC. Its translation is CASSRVNYGYTF.

The chain recombines TRBV3-1 (or the pseudogene TRBV3-2) with TRBJ2-1, with D perhaps matching TRBD2 (6 bases). V dropped 1 base and J dropped 3 bases, with 10 bases sitting between them. The CDR3 loop spans 15 amino acids. CDR1 and CDR2 from the germline V gene are LGHDT and YNNKEL (reference sequence). CDR3: CASSQVLAVYNEQFF. In nucleotides, the CDR3 is TGTGCCAGCAGCCAAGTTTTAGCGGTCTACAATGAGCAGTTCTTC.

The J gene is TRBJ2-3, the V gene TRBV6-5, with 8 bases fitting TRBD2. There are 15 residues in the CDR3. Germline values: CDR1 MNHEY, CDR2 SVGAGI. V shed 4 bases and J 1 base; nucleotides not matched to a gene: 4. As DNA, the CDR3 is TGTGCCAGCAGTTCCTTAGCGGGGCGCACAGATACGCAGTATTTT. Protein sequence: CASSSLAGRTDTQYF.

The chain joins TRBV28 to TRBJ2-1; the match to TRBD1 covers 11 bases. The length of the CDR3 is 20 residues. V lost 2 bases, J lost 6 bases, and 18 bases stayed unmatched. CDR1 is MDHEN, CDR2 SYDVKM, per germline. In DNA form, the CDR3 reads TGTGCCAGCAGTTTACTAAAATTTGGGACAGGGGGAAGAATGGTCAATGAGCAGTTCTTC. It translates to CASSLLKFGTGGRMVNEQFF.

V and J are TRBV7-8 and TRBJ1-2; D remains unclear. The CDR3 runs to 12 residues. The germline V gene encodes CDR1 SGHVS and CDR2 FQNEAQ. Trimming took off 0 bases at V and 7 bases at J, with 6 bases between the two ends. Here the CDR3 DNA reads TGTGCCAGCAGCTTAGCCCGGGTTGGCTACACCTTC. This gives the protein CASSLARVGYTF.

This sequence joins TRBV19 and TRBJ2-7, with D perhaps matching TRBD1 (6 bases). V shed 4 bases and J shed 2 bases, with 9 bases lying between them. The CDR3 sequence is 13 residues long. Germline V gene data show CDR1 as LNHDA and CDR2 as SQIVND (reference sequence). The CDR3 DNA follows: TGTGCCAGTAGTAGGGGACAAACCTACGAGCAGTACGTC. Amino acid sequence: CASSRGQTYEQYV.

The chain employs TRBV6-5 and TRBJ1-2, with TRBD1 identical over 8 bases. Germline trimming cut 2 bases from V and 2 bases from J; bases unmatched to any gene: 1. CDR3 length: 14 amino acids. Germline V gene sequence: CDR1 MNHEY, CDR2 SVGAGI. DNA of the CDR3: TGTGCCAGCAGTTACAGACAGGGGAACTATGGCTACACCTTC. It codes for CASSYRQGNYGYTF.

Here the CDR3 DNA reads TGTGCCATCAGGGGGCAGGGGAATACTGAAGCTTTCTTT. Its protein product is CAIRGQGNTEAFF. The rearrangement joins TRBV10-3 to TRBJ1-1, with D perhaps matching TRBD1 (6 bases). Germline CDR1 and CDR2: ENHRY and SYGVKD. There are 13 residues in the CDR3. The ends were cut back, 6 bases at V and 5 bases at J, with 13 bases in the middle.

The rearrangement links TRBV3-1 (or the pseudogene TRBV3-2) to TRBJ2-5; D is undetermined. Between the trimmed V and J ends, which lost 3 bases and 2 bases, there was a span of 16 bases. This CDR3 region has 16 residues. The V gene's germline CDR1 is LGHDT and CDR2 YNNKEL (reference sequence). In DNA form, the CDR3 reads TGTGCCAGCAGCCACTTTGATCGAGGCCTTCAAGAGACCCAGTACTTC. Translation gives CASSHFDRGLQETQYF.

This chain connects TRBV9 to TRBJ1-5; tentatively, D is TRBD1 (5 bases). This CDR3 is built from 16 residues. The V end was cut by 4 bases, the J end by 4 bases, with 18 bases between. Per germline, CDR1 SGDLS and CDR2 YYNGEE. CDR3 DNA: TGTGCCAGCAGCCCGCACTCAGGGAAAACTAATCAGCCCCAGCATTTT. Translated, it gives CASSPHSGKTNQPQHF.

CDR3 sequence: CASSPRGGARNEQFF. The CDR3 coding sequence is TGTGCCAGCTCCCCAAGGGGGGGGGCCAGGAATGAGCAGTTCTTC. The rearrangement links TRBV18 to TRBJ2-1; D is perhaps TRBD2 (7 bases). The V gene lost 6 bases and the J gene lost 7 bases, with 19 bases spanning the gap. Germline CDR1 is KGHSH and CDR2 is LQKENI. The CDR3 runs 15 residues.

This clone appeared once. The chain joins TRBV19 to TRBJ2-6, with D unclear. The CDR3 spans 18 residues. The V gene lost 7 bases and the J gene lost 1 base, with 20 bases spanning the gap. Germline lookup yields CDR1 LNHDA and CDR2 SQIVND (reference sequence). The CDR3 protein is CASKPGRGLESGANVLTF. The CDR3 nucleotides read TGTGCCAGTAAACCTGGAAGAGGCCTCGAGTCTGGGGCCAACGTCCTGACTTTC.

The chain joins TRBV4-2 to TRBJ2-3; 7 positions match TRBD2. From germline, CDR1 is LGHNA and CDR2 YNFKEQ. The length of the CDR3 is 15 residues. V shed 4 bases and J 0 bases; nucleotides not matched to a gene: 4. CDR3 nucleotides: TGTGCCAGCAGCCTTGGGGGGGGAAGCACAGATACGCAGTATTTT. Translated, it gives CASSLGGGSTDTQYF.

The chain carries TRBV18 and TRBJ1-6, with 11 bases lining up with TRBD1. Germline V gene lookup returns CDR1 KGHSH and CDR2 LQKENI. J gave up 9 bases and V 2 bases, and 3 bases lay outside the gene matches. The CDR3 loop spans 15 amino acids. Here the CDR3 DNA reads TGTGCCAGCTCACCAGGGACAGGGGGAACTTCACCCCTCCACTTT. Translation: CASSPGTGGTSPLHF.

The V gene is TRBV5-4, the J gene TRBJ1-3; TRBD1 aligns across 9 bases. CDR3 size: 15 residues. J gave up 1 base and V 4 bases, and 3 bases lay outside the gene matches. Germline assignment: CDR1 SGHNT and CDR2 YYREEE (reference sequence). CDR3 protein: CASSPTGGSGNTIYF. CDR3 sequence (DNA): TGTGCCAGCAGCCCGACAGGGGGATCTGGAAACACCATATATTTT.

The chain couples TRBV2 to TRBJ2-5; 7 nucleotides agree with TRBD2. CDR3 length equals 15 residues. Germline CDR1 is SNHLY and CDR2 is FYNNEI. Germline trimming cut 6 bases from V and 5 bases from J; bases unmatched to any gene: 12. CDR3 DNA sequence: TGTGCCAGCAGATTCTCACTAGCGAAAGGGGAGACCCAGTACTTC. Amino acids: CASRFSLAKGETQYF.

The chain links TRBV28 to TRBJ2-7, with TRBD1 matching over 11 bases. The CDR3 spans 15 residues. With V trimmed by 5 bases and J by 6 bases, 9 bases remained unmatched. Germline CDR1 is MDHEN and CDR2 is SYDVKM. This CDR3 reads CASSLPGQGEGEQYF. CDR3 DNA: TGTGCCAGCAGTCTTCCGGGACAGGGGGAAGGCGAGCAGTACTTC.

About this clone itself: The junction and the germline gene differ at one end; a read error may be behind it. The chain joins TRBV5-6 to TRBJ1-3; 10 positions match TRBD1. Germline lookup yields CDR1 SGHDT and CDR2 YYEEEE. CDR3 length: 15 amino acids. For the CDR3, the DNA is TGTGCCAGCAGCTATCCCGGGACAGGGGCTCTCTTATGGCATTTT. It translates to CASSYPGTGALLWHF.

This chain uses TRBV5-1 with TRBJ1-2, with D possibly being TRBD1 (5 bases). From germline, CDR1 is SGHRS and CDR2 YFSETQ. Trimming took off 5 bases at V and 3 bases at J, with 23 bases between the two ends. The CDR3 runs 17 residues. This chain's CDR3 is CASRGPSQVEGDYGYTF. The CDR3 coding sequence is TGCGCCAGCAGGGGCCCCTCACAGGTGGAAGGTGACTATGGCTACACCTTC.